Listed here are 8 T cell receptor beta chains from one sample, sequenced in a study of blood T cells in healthy people across ages. A second PCR, run for roughly 7 to 11 cycles, used a sample-barcoded 5' primer plus a J-beta primer mix. TCRdb independently ran MiXCR on the 5' RACE reads; one entry per CDR3 protein. Among under 2,000,000 distinct CDR3 sequences listed, roughly 49% were seen once. Sequencing input: blood. All receptors come from a woman aged 40 to 49 in good health.

This clonotype was seen a few times. The chain links TRBV20-1 to TRBJ1-2, with 11 bases that match TRBD1. Germline V gene lookup returns CDR1 DFQATT and CDR2 SNEGSKA (reference sequence). The length of the CDR3 is 15 residues. V lost 3 bases and J lost 4; bases outside the gene matches: 7. The CDR3 DNA follows: TGCAGTGCTAGGGACAGGGGGCAGATTTCCTATGGCTACACCTTC. Translation gives CSARDRGQISYGYTF.

In DNA form, the CDR3 reads TGTGCCAGCAGCCTCCAACCCCATGAGCAGTTCTTC. Residues: CASSLQPHEQFF. V and J are TRBV13 and TRBJ2-1; the D is unclear. Germline lookup yields CDR1 PRHDT and CDR2 FYEKMQ (reference sequence). This CDR3 has 12 residues. Trimming left V 5 bases short and J 8 bases short, with 10 bases between.

This clonotype was observed a single time. One end of the junction is discordant with germline, which a read error may explain. The V gene is TRBV3-1, the J gene TRBJ2-7; D gene ambiguous. Germline values: CDR1 LGHDT, CDR2 YNNKEL (reference sequence). The CDR3 is 14 residues long. Written as DNA, the CDR3 is TGTACCAGCAGCCAAGGTGGCCAGGAAAACGAGCAGTACTTC. Its protein is CTSSQGGQENEQYF.

This clonotype was counted many times. V gene TRBV27 combines with J gene TRBJ2-3, with D maybe TRBD2 (5 bases). CDR1 MNHEY and CDR2 SMNVEV come from the germline V gene (reference sequence). The CDR3 length is 11 residues. V was shortened by 7 bases and J by 6 bases, with 8 bases between the two germline ends. The CDR3 protein is CASTRADTQYF. The CDR3 DNA reads TGTGCCAGCACGAGGGCCGATACGCAGTATTTT.

This clonotype was found a few times. The genes are TRBV12-3 or TRBV12-4 and TRBJ1-2, with D tentatively TRBD1 (5 bases). The CDR3 consists of 13 residues. V lost 3 bases and J lost 5, with 10 bases in between. CDR3 loop: CASSFQEGYGYTF. The CDR3 DNA reads TGTGCCAGCAGTTTTCAAGAGGGGTATGGCTACACCTTC.

This clonotype was seen more than once but under ten times. This chain links TRBV7-2 with TRBJ2-3; D is uncertain. This CDR3 has 15 amino acids. In germline, CDR1 is SGHTA, CDR2 FQGNSA. The V and J ends lost 4 bases and 1 base respectively, with 12 bases between them. CDR3 sequence: CASSYGRQGTDTQYF. Written as DNA, the CDR3 is TGTGCCAGCAGCTATGGGCGTCAGGGCACAGATACGCAGTATTTT.

The chain uses TRBV9 and TRBJ2-3, with TRBD2 matching over 7 bases. J lost 2 bases, V lost 7 bases, and 7 bases had no gene match. CDR1 and CDR2 from the germline V gene are SGDLS and YYNGEE. CDR3 length equals 14 residues. The CDR3: CASSWAGDTDTQYF. CDR3 DNA sequence: TGTGCCAGCTCGTGGGCGGGGGACACAGATACGCAGTATTTT.

The chain employs TRBV6-5 and TRBJ2-7, with D perhaps given as TRBD1 or TRBD2 (6 bases each). The CDR3 is made up of 13 amino acids. Germline CDR1 and CDR2: MNHEY and SVGAGI. V lost 7 bases and J 2 bases, leaving 12 bases between the germline ends. CDR3: CASTGGQTYEQYF. The DNA for the CDR3 is TGTGCCAGCACCGGGGGACAAACCTACGAGCAGTACTTC.